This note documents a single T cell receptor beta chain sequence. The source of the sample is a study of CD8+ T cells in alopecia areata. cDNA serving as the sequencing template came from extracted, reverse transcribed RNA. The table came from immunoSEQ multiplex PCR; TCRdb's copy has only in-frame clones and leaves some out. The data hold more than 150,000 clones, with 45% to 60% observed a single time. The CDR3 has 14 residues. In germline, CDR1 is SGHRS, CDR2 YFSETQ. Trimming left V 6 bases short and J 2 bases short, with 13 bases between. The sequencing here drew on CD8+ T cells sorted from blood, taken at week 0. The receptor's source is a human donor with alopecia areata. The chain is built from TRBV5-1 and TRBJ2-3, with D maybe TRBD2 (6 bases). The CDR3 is CASNSGLNTDTQYF. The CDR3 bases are TGCGCCAGCAATAGCGGATTAAACACAGATACGCAGTATTTT.